This T cell receptor beta chain was sequenced for a study of blood T cell repertoires in COVID-19. Turning to the study itself: Both acute and convalescent COVID-19 samples were obtained from the United States, Italy and Spain. The analysed material was cDNA or gDNA that came from T cells, B-cell-depleted T cells, or PBMCs.

Original processing notes: Quantification of nucleated cells was approximated via reference gene primer amplification. Here immunoSEQ multiplex PCR was the method, and the copy in TCRdb shows in-frame clones only, minus some. The V and J calls and clone size come from that table; D and trimming were worked out from the DNA. The sample gives over 65,000 clones, about nine tenths of which show up once; 25% to 35% is in the top ten. V was clipped by 2 bases and J by 2 bases; unmatched bases: 16. The CDR3 spans 20 residues. Germline lookup yields CDR1 LGHDT and CDR2 YNNKEL (reference sequence). The sequenced material came from peripheral blood. This clonotype originated in a man in his fifties or sixties with active or convalescent COVID-19. The chain couples TRBV3-1 (or the pseudogene TRBV3-2) to TRBJ2-2, with 8 positions matching TRBD1. In DNA, the CDR3 is TGTGCCAGCAGCCAAAACATGCGGACAGGGCCAATGACTAACACCGGGGAGCTGTTTTTT. This translates into CASSQNMRTGPMTNTGELFF.